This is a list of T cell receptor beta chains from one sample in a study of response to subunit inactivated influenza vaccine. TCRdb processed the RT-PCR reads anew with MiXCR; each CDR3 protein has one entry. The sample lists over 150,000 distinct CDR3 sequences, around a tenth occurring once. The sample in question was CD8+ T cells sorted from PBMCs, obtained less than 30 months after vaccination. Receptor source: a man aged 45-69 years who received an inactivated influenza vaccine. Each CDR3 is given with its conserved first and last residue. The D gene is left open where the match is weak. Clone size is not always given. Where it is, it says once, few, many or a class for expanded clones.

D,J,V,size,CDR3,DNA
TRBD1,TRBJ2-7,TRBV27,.,CATRTGSYEQYF,TGTGCCACCCGGACAGGTTCCTACGAGCAGTACTTC
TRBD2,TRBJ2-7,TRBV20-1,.,CSARAGGPHEQYF,TGCAGTGCTAGAGCGGGAGGGCCCCACGAGCAGTACTTC
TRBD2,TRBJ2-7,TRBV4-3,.,CASSQGVAGTSYEQYF,TGCGCCAGCAGCCAAGGGGTAGCGGGGACATCCTACGAGCAGTACTTC
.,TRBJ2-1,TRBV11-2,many,CASTPGGPTFF,TGTGCCAGCACTCCAGGAGGACCGACCTTCTTC
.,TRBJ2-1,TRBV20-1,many,CSARGREFYNEQFF,TGCAGTGCTAGGGGGCGAGAGTTCTACAATGAGCAGTTCTTC
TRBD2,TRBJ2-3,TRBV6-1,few,CASTLVSGVVSDTQYF,TGTGCCAGCACCCTCGTCAGCGGGGTGGTCTCAGATACGCAGTATTTT
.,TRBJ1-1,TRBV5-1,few,CASSSPGSTEAFF,TGCGCCAGCAGCTCCCCAGGGAGTACTGAAGCTTTCTTT
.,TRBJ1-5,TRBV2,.,CASSAGRANSNQPQHF,TGTGCCAGCAGTGCCGGGAGGGCCAATAGCAATCAGCCCCAGCATTTT
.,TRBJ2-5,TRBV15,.,CATSREAGERETQYF,TGTGCCACCAGCAGAGAGGCAGGGGAGCGAGAGACCCAGTACTTC
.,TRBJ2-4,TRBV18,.,CASSPSGAMIAKNIQYF,TGTGCCAGCTCACCATCGGGGGCGATGATAGCCAAAAACATTCAGTACTTC
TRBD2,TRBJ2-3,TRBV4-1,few,CASSQLAGSLGDTQYF,TGCGCCAGCAGCCAGCTAGCGGGGAGCCTTGGAGATACGCAGTATTTT
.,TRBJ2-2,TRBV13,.,CASSSIRDRNTGELFF,TGTGCCAGCAGCTCTATAAGAGACCGGAACACCGGGGAGCTGTTTTTT
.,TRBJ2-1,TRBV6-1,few,CASRGGGGFFF,TGTGCCAGCAGGGGGGGCGGGGGCTTCTTCTTC
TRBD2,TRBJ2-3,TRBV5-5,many,CASSFGWGLAMDTQYF,TGTGCCAGCAGCTTTGGGTGGGGACTAGCGATGGATACGCAGTATTTT
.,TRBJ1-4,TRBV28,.,CASSHLPGQELEKLFF,TGTGCCAGCAGTCACCTCCCGGGACAAGAACTTGAAAAACTGTTTTTT
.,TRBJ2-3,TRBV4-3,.,CASSQGTGTTDTQYF,TGCGCCAGCAGCCAAGGAACGGGTACCACAGATACGCAGTATTTT
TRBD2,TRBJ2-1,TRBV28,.,CASSSTSGNYNEQFF,TGTGCCAGCAGTTCCACTAGCGGCAATTACAATGAGCAGTTCTTC
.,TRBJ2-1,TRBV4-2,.,CASSQEGFGLAGNEQFF,TGTGCCAGCAGCCAAGAGGGTTTTGGTCTAGCAGGTAATGAGCAGTTCTTC
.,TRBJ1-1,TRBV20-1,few,CSARDITMFPDTEAFF,TGCAGTGCTAGAGATATAACAATGTTCCCGGACACTGAAGCTTTCTTT
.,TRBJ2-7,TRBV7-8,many,CASSLAEFYEQYF,TGTGCCAGCAGCTTAGCTGAGTTCTACGAGCAGTACTTC
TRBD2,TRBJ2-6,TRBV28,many,CASSLSLGRTNVLTF,TGTGCCAGCAGTTTAAGTCTCGGGAGGACCAACGTCCTGACTTTC
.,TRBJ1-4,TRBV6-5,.,CASSYSLGESEKLFF,TGTGCCAGCAGTTACTCGCTAGGGGAGAGTGAAAAACTGTTTTTT
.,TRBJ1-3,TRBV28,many,CASTAVFFGNTIYF,TGTGCCAGCACGGCGGTCTTCTTTGGAAACACCATATATTTT
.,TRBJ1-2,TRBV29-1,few,CSVQAGTTNYGYTF,TGCAGCGTCCAGGCCGGGACAACTAACTATGGCTACACCTTC
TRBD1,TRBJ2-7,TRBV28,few,CASSFVRGQALSYEQYF,TGTGCCAGCAGTTTCGTTAGGGGGCAGGCTCTCTCCTACGAGCAGTACTTC
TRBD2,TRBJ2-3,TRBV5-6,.,CASSKPTSGGAWGTDTQYF,TGTGCCAGCAGCAAACCTACTAGCGGGGGTGCGTGGGGCACAGATACGCAGTATTTT
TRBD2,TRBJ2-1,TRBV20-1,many,CSARDLSGDDNEQFF,TGCAGTGCTAGAGATCTTAGCGGGGATGACAATGAGCAGTTCTTC
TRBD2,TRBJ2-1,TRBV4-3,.,CASSQDGLASFSYNEQFF,TGCGCCAGCAGCCAAGATGGACTAGCTAGCTTTTCCTACAATGAGCAGTTCTTC
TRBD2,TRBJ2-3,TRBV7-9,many,CASSFQRESGTDTQYF,TGTGCCAGCAGCTTCCAGCGGGAGTCCGGCACAGATACGCAGTATTTT
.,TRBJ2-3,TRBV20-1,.,CSARDLQGSTDTQYF,TGCAGTGCTAGAGATCTCCAGGGAAGCACAGATACGCAGTATTTT
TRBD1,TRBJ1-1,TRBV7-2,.,CASSLVDRGWVNTEAFF,TGTGCCAGCAGCTTAGTCGACAGGGGCTGGGTGAACACTGAAGCTTTCTTT
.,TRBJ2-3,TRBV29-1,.,CSVASAIISDTQYF,TGCAGCGTTGCTAGCGCCATTATATCAGATACGCAGTATTTT
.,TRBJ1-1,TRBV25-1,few,CASNNLYSEAFF,TGTGCCAGCAATAACCTCTACTCTGAAGCTTTCTTT
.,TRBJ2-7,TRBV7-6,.,CASSLETGTVAYEQYF,TGTGCCAGCAGCTTGGAAACCGGGACGGTCGCCTACGAGCAGTACTTC
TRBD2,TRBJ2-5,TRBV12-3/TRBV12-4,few,CASSPLAGGRETQYF,TGTGCCAGCAGCCCACTAGCGGGGGGGCGGGAGACCCAGTACTTC
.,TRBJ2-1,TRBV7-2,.,CASSLEPGAIVNEQFF,TGTGCCAGCAGCTTAGAGCCGGGGGCCATAGTCAATGAGCAGTTCTTC
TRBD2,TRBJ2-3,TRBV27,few,CASSPTTSPDTQYF,TGTGCCAGCAGTCCCACGACTAGCCCAGATACGCAGTATTTT
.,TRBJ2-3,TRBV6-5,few,CASSYSHALGWSTDTQYF,TGTGCCAGCAGTTACTCCCACGCGCTCGGATGGAGCACAGATACGCAGTATTTT
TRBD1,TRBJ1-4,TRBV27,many,CASSVGTAIGKLFF,TGTGCCAGCAGTGTCGGGACAGCTATTGGTAAACTGTTTTTT
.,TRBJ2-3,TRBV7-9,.,CASSLPGAGDTQYF,TGTGCCAGCAGCTTACCGGGGGCGGGTGATACGCAGTATTTT
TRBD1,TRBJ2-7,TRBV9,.,CASSEGQGISEQYF,TGTGCCAGCAGCGAGGGACAGGGGATCTCCGAGCAGTACTTC
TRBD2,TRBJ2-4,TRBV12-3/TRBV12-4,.,CASSPGLAGDVAKNIQYF,TGTGCCAGCAGCCCGGGACTAGCGGGAGACGTAGCCAAAAACATTCAGTACTTC
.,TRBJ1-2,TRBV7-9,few,CASSSGSNYGYTF,TGTGCCAGCAGCTCAGGGAGTAACTATGGCTACACCTTC
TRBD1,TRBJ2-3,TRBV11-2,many,CASSLAWDRGINTQYF,TGTGCCAGCAGCTTAGCTTGGGACAGGGGGATCAATACGCAGTATTTT
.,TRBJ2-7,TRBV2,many,CASSEDPGLSHEQYF,TGTGCCAGCAGTGAAGACCCAGGGTTGTCCCACGAGCAGTACTTC
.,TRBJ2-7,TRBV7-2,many,CASSPGQSSYEQYF,TGTGCCAGCAGCCCCGGACAGAGCTCCTACGAGCAGTACTTC
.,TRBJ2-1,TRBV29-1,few,CSVERRNRYNEQFF,TGCAGCGTTGAACGGCGGAATCGATACAATGAGCAGTTCTTC
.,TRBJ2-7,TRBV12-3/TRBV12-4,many,CASSLEGSDEQYF,TGTGCCAGCAGTTTGGAGGGGAGTGACGAGCAGTACTTC
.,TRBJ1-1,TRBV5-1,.,CASSFGAGDFTEAFF,TGCGCCAGCAGCTTCGGGGCAGGAGATTTCACTGAAGCTTTCTTT
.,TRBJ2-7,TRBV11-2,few,CASSWSLYEQYF,TGTGCCAGCAGCTGGTCCCTTTACGAGCAGTACTTC
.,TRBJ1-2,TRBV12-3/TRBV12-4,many,CASSVTGYYGYTF,TGTGCCAGCAGTGTTACAGGTTACTATGGCTACACCTTC
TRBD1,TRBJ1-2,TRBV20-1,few,CSARDPARGDYGYTF,TGCAGTGCTAGAGATCCCGCCAGGGGGGACTATGGCTACACCTTC
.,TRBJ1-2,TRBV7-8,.,CASSLGGPYGYTF,TGTGCCAGCAGCTTAGGGGGCCCCTATGGCTACACCTTC
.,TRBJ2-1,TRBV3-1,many,CASSHQGIDEQFF,TGTGCCAGCAGCCACCAGGGGATTGATGAGCAGTTCTTC